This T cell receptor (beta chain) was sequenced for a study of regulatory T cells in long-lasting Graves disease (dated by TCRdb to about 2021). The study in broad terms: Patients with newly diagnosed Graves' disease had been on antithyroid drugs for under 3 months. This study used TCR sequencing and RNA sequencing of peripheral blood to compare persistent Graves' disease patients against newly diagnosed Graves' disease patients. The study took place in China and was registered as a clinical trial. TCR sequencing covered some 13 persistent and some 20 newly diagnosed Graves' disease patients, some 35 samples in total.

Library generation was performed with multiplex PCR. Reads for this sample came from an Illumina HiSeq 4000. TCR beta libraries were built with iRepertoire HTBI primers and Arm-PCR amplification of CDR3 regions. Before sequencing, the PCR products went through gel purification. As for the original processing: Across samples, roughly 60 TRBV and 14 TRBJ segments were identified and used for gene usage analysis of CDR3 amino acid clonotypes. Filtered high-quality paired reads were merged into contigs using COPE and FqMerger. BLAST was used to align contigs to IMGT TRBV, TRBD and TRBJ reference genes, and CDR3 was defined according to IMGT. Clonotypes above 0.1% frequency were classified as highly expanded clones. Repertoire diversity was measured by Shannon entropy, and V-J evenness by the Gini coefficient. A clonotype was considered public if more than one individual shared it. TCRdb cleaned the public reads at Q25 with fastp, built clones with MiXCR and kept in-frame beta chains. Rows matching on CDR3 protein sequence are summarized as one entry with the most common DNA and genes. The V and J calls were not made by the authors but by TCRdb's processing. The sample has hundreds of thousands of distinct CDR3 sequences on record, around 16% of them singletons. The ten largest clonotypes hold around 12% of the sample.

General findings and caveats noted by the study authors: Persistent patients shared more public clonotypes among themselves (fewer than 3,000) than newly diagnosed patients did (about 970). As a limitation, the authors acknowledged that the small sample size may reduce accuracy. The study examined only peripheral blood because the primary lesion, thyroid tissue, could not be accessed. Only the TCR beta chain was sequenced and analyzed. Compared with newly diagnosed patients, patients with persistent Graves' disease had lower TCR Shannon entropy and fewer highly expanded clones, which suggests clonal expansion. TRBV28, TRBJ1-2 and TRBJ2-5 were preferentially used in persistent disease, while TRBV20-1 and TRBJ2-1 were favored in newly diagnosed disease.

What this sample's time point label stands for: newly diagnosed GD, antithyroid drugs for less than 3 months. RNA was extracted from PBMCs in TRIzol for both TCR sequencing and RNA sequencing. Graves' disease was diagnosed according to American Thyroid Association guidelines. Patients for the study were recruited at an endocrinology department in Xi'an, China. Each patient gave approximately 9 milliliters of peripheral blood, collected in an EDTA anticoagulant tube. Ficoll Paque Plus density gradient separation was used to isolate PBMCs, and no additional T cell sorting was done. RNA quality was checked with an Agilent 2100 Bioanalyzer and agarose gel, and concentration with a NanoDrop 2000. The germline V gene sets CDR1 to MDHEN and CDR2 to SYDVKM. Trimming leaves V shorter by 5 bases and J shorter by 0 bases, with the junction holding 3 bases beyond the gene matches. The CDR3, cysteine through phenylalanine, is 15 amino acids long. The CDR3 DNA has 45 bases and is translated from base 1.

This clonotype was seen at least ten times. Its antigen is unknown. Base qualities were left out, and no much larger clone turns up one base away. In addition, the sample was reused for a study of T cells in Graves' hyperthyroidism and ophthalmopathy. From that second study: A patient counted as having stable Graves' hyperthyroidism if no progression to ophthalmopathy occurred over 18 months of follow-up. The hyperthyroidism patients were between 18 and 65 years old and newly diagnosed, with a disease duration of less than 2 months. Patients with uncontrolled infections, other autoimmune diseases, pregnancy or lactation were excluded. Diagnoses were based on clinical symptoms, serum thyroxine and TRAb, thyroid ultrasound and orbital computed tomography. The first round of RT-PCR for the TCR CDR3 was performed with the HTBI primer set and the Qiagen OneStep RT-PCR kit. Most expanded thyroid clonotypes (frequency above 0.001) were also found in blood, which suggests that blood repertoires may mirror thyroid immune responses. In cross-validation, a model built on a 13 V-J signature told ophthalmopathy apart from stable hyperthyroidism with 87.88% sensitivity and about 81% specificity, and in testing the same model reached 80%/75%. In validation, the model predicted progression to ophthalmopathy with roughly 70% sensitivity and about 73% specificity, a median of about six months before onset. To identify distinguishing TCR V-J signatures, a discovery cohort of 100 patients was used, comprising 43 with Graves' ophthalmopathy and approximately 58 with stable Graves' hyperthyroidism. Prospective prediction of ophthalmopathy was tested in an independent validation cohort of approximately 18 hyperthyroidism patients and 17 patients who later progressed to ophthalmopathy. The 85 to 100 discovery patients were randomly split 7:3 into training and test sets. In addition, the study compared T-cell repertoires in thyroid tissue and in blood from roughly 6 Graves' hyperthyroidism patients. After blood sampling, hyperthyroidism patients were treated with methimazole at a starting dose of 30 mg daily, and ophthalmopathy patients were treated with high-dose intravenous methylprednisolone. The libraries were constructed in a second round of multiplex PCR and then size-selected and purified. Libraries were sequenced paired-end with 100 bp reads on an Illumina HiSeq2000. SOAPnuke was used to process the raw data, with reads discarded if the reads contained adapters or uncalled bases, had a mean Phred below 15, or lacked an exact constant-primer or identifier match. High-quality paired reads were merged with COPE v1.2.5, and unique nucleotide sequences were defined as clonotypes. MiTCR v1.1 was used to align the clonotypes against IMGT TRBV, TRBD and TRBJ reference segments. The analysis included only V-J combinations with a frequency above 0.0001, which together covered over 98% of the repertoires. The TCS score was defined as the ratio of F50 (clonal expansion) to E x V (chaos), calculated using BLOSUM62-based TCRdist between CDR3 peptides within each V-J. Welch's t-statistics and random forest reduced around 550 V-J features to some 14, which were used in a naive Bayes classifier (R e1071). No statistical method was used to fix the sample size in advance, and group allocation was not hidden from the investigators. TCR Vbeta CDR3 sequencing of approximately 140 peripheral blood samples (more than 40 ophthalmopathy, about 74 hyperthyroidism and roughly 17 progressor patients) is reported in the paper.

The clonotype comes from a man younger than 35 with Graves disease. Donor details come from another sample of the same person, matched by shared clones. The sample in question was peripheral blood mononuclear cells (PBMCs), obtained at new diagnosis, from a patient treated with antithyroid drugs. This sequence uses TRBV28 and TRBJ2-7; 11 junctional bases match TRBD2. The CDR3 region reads CASSLSGRASYEQYF. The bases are TGTGCCAGCAGTCTTAGCGGGAGGGCCTCCTACGAGCAGTACTTC.